This T cell receptor beta chain was found in a study of blood T cell repertoires in COVID-19. Background on the study: Italy, Spain and the United States were the sources of the convalescent and acute COVID-19 samples. PBMCs, B-cell-depleted T cells, or T cells were the source of the cDNA or gDNA that made up the material.

The germline CDR1 and CDR2 sequences are LGHDT and YNNKEL (reference sequence). The CDR3 is 15 residues long. The V end was cut by 3 bases, the J end by 1 base, with 12 bases between. Per the original methods: Estimated nucleated cell counts came from reference gene primer amplification. Data came from immunoSEQ multiplex PCR; TCRdb stores just in-frame clones and leaves some out. That table is the source of V, J and clone size, and D and trimming were worked out from the DNA. The sample contains 150,000 to 200,000 clones, around three quarters of which appear only once. The chain joins TRBV3-1 (or the pseudogene TRBV3-2) to TRBJ2-5; D not certain. The sequenced material came from peripheral blood. This clonotype was obtained from a man aged 60 to 75 with active or convalescent COVID-19. CDR3 in amino acids: CASSQARPSQETQYF. The CDR3 nucleotides are TGTGCCAGCAGCCAGGCCAGGCCGAGCCAAGAGACCCAGTACTTC.